These 5 T cell receptor beta chains were all obtained from the same sample, sequenced in a study of T-cell reconstitution after alpha-beta-depleted transplantation in children. Construction of the TCRbeta library involved unique molecular identifiers. One entry per CDR3 protein, called by TCRdb with MiXCR from the PCR reads. The sample holds 450,000 to 550,000 distinct CDR3 sequences, over 10% seen once. The source material was PBMCs, mostly from graft donor cells, sampled 180 days after TCRalphabeta/CD19-depleted stem cell transplant. The source is a female patient aged 2-10 years who had a stem cell transplant for aplastic anemia, so the T cells may come from the graft donor.

This clonotype was seen many times. The genes are TRBV7-9 and TRBJ2-5; 8 bases line up with TRBD2. Germline V gives CDR1 SEHNR, CDR2 FQNEAQ (reference sequence). J lost 5 bases, V lost 5 bases, and 7 bases had no gene match. This CDR3 has 14 residues. In nucleotides, the CDR3 is TGTGCCAGCAGCGTTAGCGGGACGGTTGAGACCCAGTACTTC. The encoded protein is CASSVSGTVETQYF.

A few counts support this clonotype. The genes are TRBV21-1 and TRBJ1-1; the table names TRBD1, a call not compared with the DNA. TRBV21-1 is termed a pseudogene. The CDR3 runs to 14 residues. CDR3 residues: CASSHRQGITEAFF. The CDR3 bases are TGTGCCAGCAGCCACCGACAGGGAATCACTGAAGCTTTCTTT.

V and J are TRBV7-6 and TRBJ2-5; perhaps D is TRBD1 or TRBD2 (6 bases each). The V and J ends lost 5 bases and 0 bases respectively, with 16 bases between them. Germline loops: CDR1 SGHVS, CDR2 FNYEAQ. This CDR3 has 16 amino acids. CDR3 loop: CASSPRLGGYQETQYF. DNA for the CDR3: TGTGCCAGCAGCCCCCGACTAGGGGGGTACCAAGAGACCCAGTACTTC.

There are a few counts of this clonotype. The chain recombines TRBV7-9 with TRBJ1-3; 9 nucleotides line up with TRBD1. This CDR3 is 16 amino acids long. CDR1 SEHNR and CDR2 FQNEAQ come from the germline V gene (reference sequence). V shed 5 bases and J 1 base; nucleotides not matched to a gene: 6. The CDR3 region has the DNA TGTGCCAGCAGCGCCCCCGGGACAGGGTCTGGAAACACCATATATTTT. This encodes CASSAPGTGSGNTIYF.

V gene TRBV20-1 combines with J gene TRBJ2-1, with TRBD2 identical over 10 bases. V lost 4 bases and J lost 2; bases outside the gene matches: 2. From germline, CDR1 is DFQATT and CDR2 SNEGSKA (reference sequence). This CDR3 has 14 amino acids. This chain's CDR3 is CSATSGSTYNEQFF. DNA of the CDR3: TGCAGTGCTACTAGCGGGAGCACCTACAATGAGCAGTTCTTC.